The 2 T cell receptor beta chains in this list originate from one sample, sequenced in a study of T cell responses to AZD1222 COVID-19 vaccine. This table comes from immunoSEQ multiplex PCR, and its TCRdb copy is limited to in-frame clones, with some not included. The sample yields 200,000 or so clones, 85% to 95% seen once. The sample in question was peripheral blood, obtained 28 days after the second AZD1222 dose. Every receptor here comes from an adult who received the AZD1222 COVID-19 vaccine.

This rearrangement joins TRBV7-9 to TRBJ1-6; a possible D gene is TRBD1 (6 bases). This CDR3 contains 13 residues. Germline V lookup: CDR1 SEHNR, CDR2 FQNEAQ (reference sequence). Trimming took 4 bases from V and 6 from J, leaving 7 bases between them. CDR3 sequence: CASSSGANSPLHF. Written as DNA, the CDR3 is TGTGCCAGCAGCTCAGGGGCTAATTCACCCCTCCACTTT.

The J gene is TRBJ2-7, the V gene TRBV7-9; D may be TRBD2 (6 bases). The V gene lost 1 base and the J gene lost 9 bases, with 10 bases spanning the gap. The V gene's germline CDR1 is SEHNR and CDR2 FQNEAQ (reference sequence). The CDR3 extends over 12 amino acids. CDR3 in amino acids: CASSLEEGRQYF. CDR3 nucleotides: TGTGCCAGCAGCTTAGAGGAGGGACGGCAGTACTTC.